Following are 5 T cell receptor beta chains from one sample sequenced in a study of T cell repertoires in cytomegalovirus infection. MiXCR, applied by TCRdb to the reads, yields one record per CDR3 protein. The repertoire holds about 680,000 distinct CDR3 sequences, with around 24% as singletons. The sample was CD8+ T cells from PBMCs. The receptors derive from a human donor in good health (CMV status not recorded). Some clones in this sample may be carry-over from other donors' samples.

This clonotype has more than one count but fewer than ten. J is TRBJ2-7 and V is TRBV14, with 8 bases lining up with TRBD1. In germline, CDR1 is SGHDN, CDR2 FVKESK. The J segment lost 3 bases and the V segment lost 4 bases, leaving 8 bases of the junction unmatched. This CDR3 comprises 15 residues. CDR3 nucleotides: TGTGCCAGCAGCCCCCGGGACAGGAGAGTCTACGAGCAGTACTTC. Residues: CASSPRDRRVYEQYF.

The J gene is TRBJ2-1, the V gene TRBV19; 8 nucleotides line up with TRBD2. CDR3 length: 13 residues. CDR1 is LNHDA, CDR2 SQIVND, per germline (reference sequence). With V trimmed by 7 bases and J by 4 bases, 3 bases remained unmatched. CDR3 sequence (DNA): TGTGCCAGTATGGCGGGGGGTTACAATGAGCAGTTCTTC. It yields the protein CASMAGGYNEQFF.

The rearrangement uses TRBV2 and TRBJ2-3, with D unclear. Trimming took off 5 bases at V and 6 bases at J, with 9 bases between the two ends. CDR1 SNHLY and CDR2 FYNNEI come from the germline V gene. This CDR3 is built from 12 residues. In nucleotides, the CDR3 is TGTGCCAGCAGTCAATCACAGGATACGCAGTATTTT. Its translation is CASSQSQDTQYF. The full variable domain, with the rest looked up from reference TRBV2 and TRBJ2-3, is EPEVTQTPSHQVTQMGQEVILRCVPISNHLYFYWYRQILGQKVEFLVSFYNNEISEKSEIFDDQFSVERPDGSNFTLKIRSTKLEDSAMYFCASSQSQDTQYFGPGTRLTVL.

V usage is TRBV6-8 and J usage is TRBJ2-3, with 10 bases aligning to TRBD1. The CDR3 covers 15 residues. V shed 2 bases, J shed 6 bases, and the junction held 5 bases outside the gene matches. Germline CDR1 reads MNHGY; CDR2 reads SAAAGT. CDR3: CASSYRDRGRDTQYF. The CDR3, as DNA: TGTGCCAGCAGTTACCGGGACAGGGGCCGGGATACGCAGTATTTT.

This clonotype has a handful of counts. The chain is built from TRBV29-1 and TRBJ2-2; TRBD2 matches 8 bases. CDR1 and CDR2 (germline): SQVTM, ANQGSEA. The CDR3 length is 13 residues. V dropped 6 bases and J dropped 6; count of bases not matched to a gene: 6. CDR3 amino acids: CSVTPGGSGELFF. As DNA, the CDR3 is TGCAGCGTCACGCCGGGAGGGTCCGGGGAGCTGTTTTTT.